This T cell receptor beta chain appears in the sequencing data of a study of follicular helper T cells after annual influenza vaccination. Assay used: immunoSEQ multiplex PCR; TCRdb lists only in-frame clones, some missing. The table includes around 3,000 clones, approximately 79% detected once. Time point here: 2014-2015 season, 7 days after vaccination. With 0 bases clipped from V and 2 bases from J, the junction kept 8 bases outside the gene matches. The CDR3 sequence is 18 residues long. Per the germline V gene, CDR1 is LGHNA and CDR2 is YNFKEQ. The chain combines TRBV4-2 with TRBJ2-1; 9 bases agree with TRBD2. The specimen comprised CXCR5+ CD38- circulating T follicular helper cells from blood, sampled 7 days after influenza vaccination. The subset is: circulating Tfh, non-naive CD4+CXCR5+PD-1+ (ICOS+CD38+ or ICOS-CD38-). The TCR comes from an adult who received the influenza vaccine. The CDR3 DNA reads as TGTGCCAGCAGCCAAGAAGCAGTCAGCGGGGGGCCCTACAATGAGCAGTTCTTC. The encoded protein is CASSQEAVSGGPYNEQFF.